This is a list of T cell receptor beta chains from one sample in a study of a mutant IDH1 vaccine in newly diagnosed glioma. Antigens of these TCRs are unknown. Libraries were prepared by immunoSEQ multiplex PCR; TCRdb keeps only in-frame clonotypes and omits some of them. The repertoire holds tens of thousands of clones, with 85% to 95% as singletons. Sequences were derived from PBMCs, sampled from a glioma patient whose treatment included an IDH1 peptide vaccine. These receptors all come from a man aged 50-59 years with glioma. CDR3s include the opening cysteine and the closing phenylalanine or tryptophan. Only some rows state a clone size, as once, few, many or a class for expanded clones.

J gene: TRBJ1-2
clone size: -
V gene: TRBV13
CDR3 protein: CASRVMSDYGYTF

J gene: TRBJ2-5
clone size: -
V gene: TRBV28
CDR3 protein: CASTRLRETQYF

J gene: TRBJ2-5
clone size: -
V gene: TRBV7-2
CDR3 protein: CASSLARLQGNRETQYF

J gene: TRBJ2-7
clone size: -
V gene: TRBV9
CDR3 protein: CASSVADGTGIYEQYF

J gene: TRBJ2-3
clone size: -
V gene: TRBV27
CDR3 protein: CASSNRDSEDDTQYF

J gene: TRBJ1-2
clone size: -
V gene: TRBV5-1
CDR3 protein: CASSLDPHSLANYGYTF

J gene: TRBJ2-7
clone size: -
V gene: TRBV28
CDR3 protein: CASRRGDSSYEQYF

J gene: TRBJ2-7
clone size: -
V gene: TRBV7-8
CDR3 protein: CASSSTVSYEQYF

J gene: TRBJ2-7
clone size: -
V gene: TRBV6-1
CDR3 protein: CASQGGSYEQYF

J gene: TRBJ1-5
clone size: -
V gene: TRBV5-1
CDR3 protein: CASSFGENQPQHF

J gene: TRBJ1-4
clone size: once
V gene: TRBV28
CDR3 protein: CAIPQGAGGKLFF

J gene: TRBJ2-3
clone size: once
V gene: TRBV27
CDR3 protein: CASRRFSGRTDTQYF

J gene: TRBJ1-1
clone size: -
V gene: TRBV6-4
CDR3 protein: CASSPGAMNTEAFF

J gene: TRBJ2-3
clone size: few
V gene: TRBV7-9
CDR3 protein: CASSSPQDRPLDTQYF

J gene: TRBJ2-7
clone size: few
V gene: TRBV28
CDR3 protein: CASSRTGAGVSPLYEQYF

J gene: TRBJ2-3
clone size: -
V gene: TRBV7-3
CDR3 protein: CASSPSHTDTQYF

J gene: TRBJ2-3
clone size: -
V gene: TRBV19
CDR3 protein: CASSIGGDTQYF

J gene: TRBJ2-1
clone size: -
V gene: TRBV27
CDR3 protein: CASSLDRGNEQFF

J gene: TRBJ1-1
clone size: few
V gene: TRBV20-1
CDR3 protein: CSTNTEAFF

J gene: TRBJ1-3
clone size: -
V gene: TRBV11-2
CDR3 protein: CASSLDDLTLGNTIYF